Listed below are T cell receptor beta chains from one sample, sequenced in a study of T-cell memory formation after mild COVID-19. Each CDR3 protein is one row after TCRdb ran MiXCR on the 5' RACE reads. The profile shows around 110,000 distinct CDR3 sequences, more than 15% of them singletons. Sequencing used PBMCs or a T cell subset sorted from them (not recorded which). These receptors were collected from an adult woman who had mild COVID-19 (a few samples of this study predate the infection). Cell type and time point are not known. Both conserved end residues are part of each CDR3. D genes are given only for firm matches. Expanded clones get a size class; other rows say once, few or many, or leave the size out.

clone size	V gene	D gene	CDR3 length	J gene	CDR3 protein	CDR3 DNA
few	TRBV12-3/TRBV12-4	-	14	TRBJ1-1	CASIQGQGWTEAFF	TGTGCCAGCATCCAAGGGCAGGGGTGGACTGAAGCTTTCTTT
-	TRBV6-4	-	15	TRBJ2-2	CASSVSGSDTGELFF	TGTGCCAGCAGTGTTTCGGGTTCGGACACCGGGGAGCTGTTTTTT
-	TRBV27	TRBD2	16	TRBJ2-7	CASSLAQTSGVIEQYF	TGTGCCAGCAGTTTGGCCCAAACTAGCGGGGTAATCGAGCAGTACTTC
few	TRBV10-2	-	12	TRBJ2-2	CASSGGAGELFF	TGCGCCAGCAGTGGGGGGGCCGGGGAGCTGTTTTTT
-	TRBV5-1	-	16	TRBJ2-1	CASSLGAGSVYNEQFF	TGCGCCAGCAGCTTGGGTGCGGGGAGTGTCTACAATGAGCAGTTCTTC
few	TRBV6-5	TRBD1	15	TRBJ1-5	CASSHTGAQNQPQHF	TGTGCCAGCAGTCATACAGGGGCCCAAAATCAGCCCCAGCATTTT
few	TRBV21-1	-	12	TRBJ2-7	CASRDGGGEQYF	TGTGCCAGCAGAGACGGCGGGGGCGAGCAGTACTTC
-	TRBV5-1	-	18	TRBJ2-2	CASSLFFQGRDGTGELFF	TGCGCCAGCAGCTTGTTCTTCCAGGGCAGGGATGGCACCGGGGAGCTGTTTTTT
-	TRBV5-1	TRBD2	15	TRBJ2-1	CASSLRGGLYNEQFF	TGCGCCAGCAGCTTGCGGGGGGGACTTTACAATGAGCAGTTCTTC
-	TRBV7-8	TRBD1	18	TRBJ1-5	CASSSPGQGSGGNQPQHF	TGTGCCAGCAGCAGTCCGGGACAGGGGAGTGGAGGCAATCAGCCCCAGCATTTT
-	TRBV27	-	14	TRBJ2-7	CASSFEGTSGEQYF	TGTGCCAGCAGTTTCGAGGGGACTTCTGGAGAGCAGTACTTC
-	TRBV9	-	15	TRBJ1-1	CASSVADNMNTEAFF	TGTGCCAGCAGCGTAGCTGACAATATGAACACTGAAGCTTTCTTT
few	TRBV30	TRBD1	12	TRBJ2-7	CAWSGRAGTGYF	TGTGCCTGGAGTGGTCGGGCCGGGACAGGGTACTTC
many	TRBV29-1	TRBD2	13	TRBJ2-1	CSVRTSLYNEQFF	TGCAGCGTTCGGACTAGCCTCTACAATGAGCAGTTCTTC
-	TRBV7-6	TRBD1	19	TRBJ2-1	CASIPGPGGGVAPYNEQFF	TGTGCCAGCATCCCTGGTCCAGGGGGCGGAGTAGCGCCGTACAATGAGCAGTTCTTC
few	TRBV14	TRBD1	13	TRBJ2-7	CASSQGQNHEQYF	TGTGCCAGCAGCCAGGGACAGAACCACGAGCAGTACTTC
-	TRBV15	TRBD1	17	TRBJ1-3	CATSRDRGTGWGNTIYF	TGTGCCACCAGCAGAGATCGCGGGACAGGGTGGGGAAACACCATATATTTT
-	TRBV7-9	-	13	TRBJ1-1	CASRNGMNTEAFF	TGTGCCAGCAGAAATGGAATGAACACTGAAGCTTTCTTT
few	TRBV12-3/TRBV12-4	-	15	TRBJ1-2	CASSFGGAHYYGYTF	TGTGCCAGCAGTTTTGGGGGCGCCCATTACTATGGCTACACCTTC
few	TRBV4-1	TRBD2	15	TRBJ2-4	CASSQEDRLRDYPDF	TGCGCCAGCAGCCAAGAAGACAGACTCCGGGACTACCCTGACTTC
few	TRBV4-3	-	14	TRBJ2-3	CASSQFDSTDTQYF	TGCGCCAGCAGCCAATTCGACAGCACAGATACGCAGTATTTT
-	TRBV6-5	-	15	TRBJ1-3	CASSYDASSGNTIYF	TGTGCCAGCAGTTACGATGCTTCCTCTGGAAACACCATATATTTT
-	TRBV14	-	13	TRBJ2-7	CASSRWGTYEQYF	TGTGCCAGCAGCCGTTGGGGCACCTACGAGCAGTACTTC
-	TRBV2	-	14	TRBJ2-7	CASADRGSSYEQYF	TGTGCCAGCGCGGACAGAGGGTCCTCCTACGAGCAGTACTTC
-	TRBV3-1	TRBD2	16	TRBJ2-3	CASSQVSGVSADTQYF	TGTGCCAGCAGCCAAGTTAGCGGGGTTTCGGCAGATACGCAGTATTTT
many	TRBV7-8	TRBD2	16	TRBJ2-3	CASSSGLAGGTDTQYF	TGTGCCAGCAGCTCGGGACTAGCGGGGGGGACAGATACGCAGTATTTT
-	TRBV29-1	-	13	TRBJ2-3	CSVVRQGTDTQYF	TGCAGCGTTGTAAGGCAGGGTACCGATACGCAGTATTTT
many	TRBV20-1	-	14	TRBJ2-7	CSARDIPPFAEQYF	TGCAGTGCTAGAGATATCCCCCCATTCGCCGAGCAGTACTTC
-	TRBV2	-	14	TRBJ2-5	CASSEVVRPETQYF	TGTGCCAGCAGTGAAGTAGTCAGGCCGGAGACCCAGTACTTC
-	TRBV27	TRBD1	16	TRBJ2-1	CASSLGAGTAFLGQFF	TGTGCCAGCAGTTTAGGAGCCGGGACAGCCTTCCTCGGGCAGTTCTTC
few	TRBV6-4	-	14	TRBJ2-3	CASSDSTSTDTQYF	TGTGCCAGCAGTGACTCTACTAGCACAGATACGCAGTATTTT